This paragraph covers one T cell receptor beta chain sequence. Its antigen is not known. Germline lookup yields CDR1 SNHLY and CDR2 FYNNEI. After removal of 1 base from V and 1 base from J, the junction contained 2 bases not matched to a gene. CDR3 size: 16 residues. The repertoire was sequenced with immunoSEQ multiplex PCR; TCRdb's copy has only in-frame clones and lacks some. The sample lists around 54,000 clones, 65% to 90% occurring once. CD4+ T cells specific for antigen were expanded with viral peptide pools by the ViraFEST assay before sequencing. The culture ran for approximately 10 days, and then CD4+ T cells were isolated. The entry originates in a study of vaccination effects on CD4 cells after COVID-19.

The specimen was CD4+ T cells from PBMCs cultured with HCoV-229E spike peptides, collected before COVID-19 vaccination. The chain carries TRBV2 and TRBJ2-3; 10 bases map to TRBD2. The clonotype was recovered from a human donor who received a COVID-19 vaccine. The CDR3 is CASSEGLAGGTDTQYF. CDR3 sequence (DNA): TGTGCCAGCAGTGAAGGGCTAGCGGGGGGCACAGATACGCAGTATTTT.